Listed below are T cell receptor beta chains from one sample, sequenced in a study of shared clonotypes between healthy human individuals. Produced via immunoSEQ multiplex PCR; TCRdb's table is partial and in-frame only. The sample holds over a million clones, more than 95% seen once. The sequenced material came from naive CD4+ T cells sorted from blood. The receptor set was obtained from a man in his thirties or forties in good health. The CDR3 runs from the conserved cysteine through the conserved F or W. D genes are given only for firm matches. Clone size is stated in some rows and not others, as once, few, many or a class when expanded.

>TRBV12-5|TRBJ2-7|TRBD2|-
TGTGCTAGTGGTCCCACGCTTAATAGCGGGATCCACGAGCAGTACTTC
CASGPTLNSGIHEQYF
>TRBV2|TRBJ2-3|-|-
TGTGCCAGCAGTGAAGCGTTAACACTCACGCAGTATTTT
CASSEALTLTQYF
>TRBV5-6|TRBJ2-1|-|-
TGTGCCAGCAGCTTGGTATACACCTACAATGAGCAGTTCTTC
CASSLVYTYNEQFF
>TRBV7-2|TRBJ2-2|-|-
TGTGCCAGCACCCCCTCGGCTTGGGGAAAACGGAACACCGGGGAGCTGTTTTTT
CASTPSAWGKRNTGELFF
>TRBV5-6|TRBJ2-2|TRBD2|-
TGTGCCAGCAGCTCCCAGGGAGGGAACGGGGAGCTGTTTTTT
CASSSQGGNGELFF
>TRBV6-1|TRBJ2-1|TRBD2|-
TGTGCCAGCAGTGCCGACGGGAGGGACAATGAGCAGTTCTTC
CASSADGRDNEQFF
>TRBV27|TRBJ1-1|TRBD1|-
TGTGCCAGCAGTTTACAGGGGGCCGGGTTCGGTGGAGCTTTCTTT
CASSLQGAGFGGAFF
>TRBV28|TRBJ1-2|-|-
TGTGCCAGCAGTCCCATCCCCGGGGGAAACTATGGCTACACCTTC
CASSPIPGGNYGYTF
>TRBV10-3|TRBJ2-5|-|-
TGTGCCATCAGCACGGGGGCAGGGGAGACCCAGTACTTC
CAISTGAGETQYF
>TRBV19|TRBJ2-1|TRBD2|once
TGTGCCAGTAGTAAGACGGGAGGGCGGTTTGAGCAGTTCTTC
CASSKTGGRFEQFF
>TRBV28|TRBJ2-5|-|-
TGTGCCAGTTATGGATGGTCGGAGACCCAGTACTTC
CASYGWSETQYF
>TRBV30|TRBJ2-6|-|-
TGTGCCTGGAGTGGAAGTGGGGCCAACGTCCTGACTTTC
CAWSGSGANVLTF
>TRBV5-1|TRBJ2-5|-|-
TGCGCCAGCAGCTTGGGGGTATCCCCCGGCCCTCAAGAGACCCAGTACTTC
CASSLGVSPGPQETQYF
>TRBV18|TRBJ1-5|TRBD1|-
TGTGCCAGCTCACCATTTACAGGGGATAGCAATCAGCCCCAGCATTTT
CASSPFTGDSNQPQHF
>TRBV10-2|TRBJ2-1|TRBD2|-
TGCGCCAGCAGAGGATCGTGGGAGGGCCGAGACAATGAGCAGTTCTTC
CASRGSWEGRDNEQFF
>TRBV27|TRBJ2-1|-|-
TGTGCCAGCAGTTTTGTGGGGGACAATGAGCAGTTCTTC
CASSFVGDNEQFF
>TRBV9|TRBJ2-7|TRBD1|-
TGTGCCAGCAGCGCCCGGGACAGGGTAGCGGAGGAGCAGTACTTC
CASSARDRVAEEQYF
>TRBV5-3|TRBJ2-7|-|-
TGTGCCAGAAGTCGTCCCGGGTTGAGGTACGAGCAGTACTTC
CARSRPGLRYEQYF